What follows are 31 T cell receptor beta chains derived from one specimen sequenced in a study of monozygotic twins with inflammatory bowel disease. TCRdb reprocessed the 5' RACE reads; each CDR3 protein has one entry and no DNA is given. This sample's table has about 440,000 distinct CDR3 sequences. The sample comprised blood. The receptors originated from a human donor with ulcerative colitis or Crohn's disease, or a healthy co-twin of an affected twin (not recorded which).

The chain has TRBV20-1 and TRBJ2-1. The CDR3 spans 14 residues. Germline CDR1 is DFQATT and CDR2 is SNEGSKA (reference sequence). CDR3 sequence: CSASTSGLLNEQFF.

The chain uses TRBV11-2 and TRBJ2-2; TCRdb selects TRBD1, and the lack of DNA leaves this call unchecked. The CDR3 loop spans 16 amino acids. Germline V CDR1 and CDR2: SGHAT, FQNNGV. This CDR3 reads CASSFSSGSGTGELFF.

The rearrangement links TRBV7-3 to TRBJ2-7; TCRdb's assignment of TRBD1 cannot be checked, as there is no DNA. Germline-derived CDR1 and CDR2 are SGHTA and FQGTGA. The CDR3 length is 13 residues. This CDR3 reads CASSSQDGYEQYF.

This rearrangement joins TRBV11-3 to TRBJ1-1. This CDR3 is 13 amino acids long. Germline CDR1 reads SGHNT; CDR2 reads YENEEA. The CDR3 reads CASSLDSVTEAFF.

V usage is TRBV18 and J usage is TRBJ1-1. The CDR3 length is 15 residues. Germline lookup yields CDR1 KGHSH and CDR2 LQKENI. The CDR3 loop reads CASSPGLVLNTEAFF.

The CDR3 loop is CASSPTGEGFDEQYF. The rearrangement joins TRBV18 to TRBJ2-7; TCRdb lists TRBD1, though no DNA is available to test this call. Germline V lookup: CDR1 KGHSH, CDR2 LQKENI. This CDR3 contains 15 residues.

The chain carries TRBV5-5 and TRBJ1-4. Per germline, CDR1 SGHKS and CDR2 YYEKEE (reference sequence). CDR3 length: 13 residues. The CDR3 is CASSLLPVEKLFF.

The V and J genes are TRBV5-1 and TRBJ2-7; TCRdb designates TRBD2, a call that cannot be tested without DNA. This CDR3 region has 15 residues. CDR1 SGHRS and CDR2 YFSETQ come from the germline V gene. The CDR3 protein is CASSLGGLASYEQYF.

The genes are TRBV4-3 and TRBJ2-5; without DNA, the TCRdb call of TRBD2 cannot be checked. CDR1 is LGHNA, CDR2 YSLEER, per germline. This CDR3 spans 16 amino acids. The CDR3 protein is CASSQEPWGREETQYF.

This sequence joins TRBV5-1 and TRBJ2-5; there is no DNA to check the TCRdb D call of TRBD2. The germline V gene encodes CDR1 SGHRS and CDR2 YFSETQ. There are 16 residues in the CDR3. CDR3: CASSLVLSGKPGTQYF.

The CDR3 sequence is CASSQDFLATETQYF. The V and J genes are TRBV4-1 and TRBJ2-5; no DNA is available, so the TRBD2 call from TCRdb remains unchecked. CDR1 and CDR2 from the germline V gene are MGHRA and YSYEKL. The CDR3 is made up of 15 amino acids.

This sequence joins TRBV5-1 and TRBJ1-2; the TRBD1 assignment by TCRdb is unverifiable without DNA. Germline-derived CDR1 and CDR2 are SGHRS and YFSETQ. The length of the CDR3 is 16 residues. The CDR3 region is CASSLGQGASNYGYTF.

The rearrangement uses TRBV6-2 or TRBV6-3 and TRBJ2-7; lacking DNA, the TRBD1 call made by TCRdb goes unchecked. The CDR3 extends over 14 amino acids. CDR1 MNHEY and CDR2 SVGEGT come from the germline V gene. CDR3 sequence reads: CATNRQGQFGEQYF.

J is TRBJ2-3 and V is TRBV7-9; TCRdb's D gene call, TRBD1, goes unchecked for lack of DNA. The CDR3 is 17 amino acids. Germline loops: CDR1 SEHNR, CDR2 FQNEAQ (reference sequence). CDR3: CASSLEGTGTRTDTQYF.

V gene TRBV10-3 combines with J gene TRBJ2-1; the D gene TCRdb calls, TRBD2, cannot be checked with no DNA. Germline CDR1 reads ENHRY; CDR2 reads SYGVKD. The CDR3 has 14 amino acids. This CDR3 is CAISDGGGLGEQFF.

The chain couples TRBV12-3 or TRBV12-4 to TRBJ2-2; TCRdb calls TRBD1, which cannot be checked without DNA. The CDR3 spans 14 residues. CDR3 residues: CASSSGQGVGELFF.

The chain combines TRBV7-9 with TRBJ2-1; there is no DNA to check the TCRdb D call of TRBD2. Germline V gene data show CDR1 as SEHNR and CDR2 as FQNEAQ (reference sequence). The CDR3 extends over 15 amino acids. CDR3 residues: CASSPPGGGLNEQFF. The entire variable domain, with the rest obtained from reference TRBV7-9 and TRBJ2-1, is as follows: DTGVSQNPRHKITKRGQNVTFRCDPISEHNRLYWYRQTLGQGPEFLTYFQNEAQLEKSRLLSDRFSAERPKGSFSTLEIQRTEQGDSAMYLCASSPPGGGLNEQFFGPGTRLTVL.

The V and J genes are TRBV6-1 and TRBJ1-2; absent DNA, TCRdb's TRBD1 call cannot be checked. The germline V gene encodes CDR1 MNHNS and CDR2 SASEGT. The CDR3 is 15 residues long. CDR3: CASTITGAANYGYTF.

V is TRBV29-1 and J is TRBJ2-1; checking the TCRdb D call of TRBD1 is not possible without DNA. Germline CDR1 reads SQVTM; CDR2 reads ANQGSEA. The CDR3 runs to 14 residues. The CDR3 sequence is CSAVRGLTYNEQFF.

The V call is TRBV4-1, the J call TRBJ2-2. The germline V gene encodes CDR1 MGHRA and CDR2 YSYEKL. The CDR3 covers 16 residues. The CDR3 sequence: CASSSRWLANTGELFF.

The chain employs TRBV5-1 and TRBJ2-1; TCRdb reports TRBD2, a call that lacks DNA to check it against. CDR1 and CDR2 (germline): SGHRS, YFSETQ. The CDR3 is 16 amino acids. CDR3 residues: CASSLDTSGSGDEQFF.

The rearrangement links TRBV28 to TRBJ2-1. Germline CDR1 reads MDHEN; CDR2 reads SYDVKM. The CDR3 is made up of 15 amino acids. The CDR3 sequence is CASGRSGSASNEQFF.

The chain recombines TRBV12-3 or TRBV12-4 with TRBJ1-2. The CDR3 runs 11 residues. The CDR3 spells CASSLIHGYTF.

The rearrangement joins TRBV12-5 to TRBJ2-2. Germline V gene sequence: CDR1 LGHNT, CDR2 FRNRAP. The CDR3 runs to 15 residues. CDR3 loop: CASGLVVAGTGELFF. Using reference TRBV12-5 and TRBJ2-2 for the parts outside the CDR3, the full variable domain is DARVTQTPRHKVTEMGQEVTMRCQPILGHNTVFWYRQTMMQGLELLAYFRNRAPLDDSGMPKDRFSAEMPDATLATLKIQPSEPRDSAVYFCASGLVVAGTGELFFGEGSRLTVL.

This chain's CDR3 is CSAREGTNTGELFF. The chain joins TRBV20-1 to TRBJ2-2. This CDR3 contains 14 residues. The germline V gene encodes CDR1 DFQATT and CDR2 SNEGSKA (reference sequence).

The V call is TRBV5-1, the J call TRBJ2-5; TCRdb outputs TRBD1, but without DNA this stays unchecked. This CDR3 has 13 amino acids. Per germline, CDR1 SGHRS and CDR2 YFSETQ. The CDR3 sequence is CASSFGQRETQYF.

This sequence joins TRBV6-5 and TRBJ2-7; TCRdb picks TRBD2, but there is no DNA to check that call. This CDR3 has 15 amino acids. Germline V CDR1 and CDR2: MNHEY, SVGAGI. CDR3 region: CASSYGTSGTYEQYF.

This chain uses TRBV28 with TRBJ1-4. The CDR3 loop spans 12 amino acids. Per the germline V gene, CDR1 is MDHEN and CDR2 is SYDVKM. CDR3: CASSFGREKLFF.

J is TRBJ2-2 and V is TRBV11-2. Germline CDR1 reads SGHAT; CDR2 reads FQNNGV. The CDR3 has 17 residues. CDR3 sequence reads: CASSLVGILSNTGELFF.

This chain connects TRBV4-2 to TRBJ2-7; TCRdb's assignment of TRBD1 cannot be checked, as there is no DNA. This CDR3 contains 17 residues. Looked up from germline, CDR1 is LGHNA and CDR2 is YNFKEQ. CDR3 sequence reads: CASSPAHTRGVSYEQYF.

The chain carries TRBV9 and TRBJ1-3; the D call from TCRdb, TRBD1, cannot be confirmed without DNA. The CDR3 extends over 15 amino acids. CDR1 and CDR2 (germline): SGDLS, YYNGEE. This CDR3 is CASSVGSTGGNTIYF.